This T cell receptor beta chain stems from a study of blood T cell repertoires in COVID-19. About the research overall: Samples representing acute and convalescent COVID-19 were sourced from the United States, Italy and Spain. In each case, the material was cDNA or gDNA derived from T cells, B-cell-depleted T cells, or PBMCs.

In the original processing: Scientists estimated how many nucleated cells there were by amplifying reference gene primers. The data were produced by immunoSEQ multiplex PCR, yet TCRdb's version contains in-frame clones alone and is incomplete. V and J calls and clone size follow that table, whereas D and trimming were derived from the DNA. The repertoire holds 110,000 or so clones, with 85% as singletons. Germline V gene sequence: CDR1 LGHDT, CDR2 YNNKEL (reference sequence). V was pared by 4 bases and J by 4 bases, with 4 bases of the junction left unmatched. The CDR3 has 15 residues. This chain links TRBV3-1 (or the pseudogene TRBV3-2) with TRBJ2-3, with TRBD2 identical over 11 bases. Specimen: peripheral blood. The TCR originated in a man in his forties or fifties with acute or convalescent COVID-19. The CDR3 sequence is CASSPLAGDADTQYF. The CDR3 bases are TGTGCCAGCAGCCCACTAGCGGGGGACGCAGATACGCAGTATTTT.